A single T cell receptor beta chain is shown here with its context. The data were obtained in a study of CD8 T cells in Susac syndrome. Study-level information: Blood was drawn from patients with Susac syndrome. At that point, they were therapy-naive, on corticosteroids, or on intravenous immunoglobulin alone.

The V gene lost 6 bases and the J gene lost 6 bases, with 18 bases spanning the gap. The CDR3 contains 14 residues. Germline assignment: CDR1 MNHEY and CDR2 SMNVEV (reference sequence). The RNA input was about 0.5 to 1 ug, and it was reverse transcribed with random hexamers. immunoSEQ multiplex PCR amplified TCR beta CDR3 across 54 Vbeta, 13 Jbeta. Via MiXCR, TCRdb re-called the immunoSEQ multiplex PCR reads, giving one row per CDR3 protein. The table has 110,000 to 150,000 distinct CDR3 sequences, around 95% seen once. CD8+ and CD4+ blood T cells underwent TCR beta sequencing. CD8+ and CD4+ T cells were negatively isolated; TEMRA cells were FACS-enriched.

The sample comprised CD4+ T cells from PBMCs. This sequence was found in a human donor with Susac syndrome. The chain uses TRBV27 and TRBJ2-7; TRBD2 might be the D (7 bases). The CDR3 reads CASSLSGGLGEQYF. CDR3 DNA: TGTGCCAGCAGCCTCTCGGGGGGCCTAGGCGAGCAGTACTTC.